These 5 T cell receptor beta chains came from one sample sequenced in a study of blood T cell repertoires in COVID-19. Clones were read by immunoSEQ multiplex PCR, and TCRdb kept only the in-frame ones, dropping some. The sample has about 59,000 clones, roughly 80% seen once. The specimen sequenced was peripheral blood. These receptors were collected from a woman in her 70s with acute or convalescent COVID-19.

The CDR3 region is CASNYISRGNTEAFF. In DNA, the CDR3 is TGTGCCAGCAATTACATCAGCAGGGGGAACACTGAAGCTTTCTTT. The genes are TRBV27 and TRBJ1-1; tentatively, D is TRBD1 (6 bases). The V end was cut by 7 bases, the J end by 1 base, with 16 bases between. Per the germline V gene, CDR1 is MNHEY and CDR2 is SMNVEV (reference sequence). The CDR3 length is 15 residues.

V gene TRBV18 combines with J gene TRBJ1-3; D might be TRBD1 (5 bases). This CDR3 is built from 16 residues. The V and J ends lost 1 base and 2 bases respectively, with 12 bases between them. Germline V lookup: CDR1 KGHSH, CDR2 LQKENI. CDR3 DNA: TGTGCCAGCTCACCACTGAGGGGAGGTCCTGGAAACACCATATATTTT. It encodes CASSPLRGGPGNTIYF.

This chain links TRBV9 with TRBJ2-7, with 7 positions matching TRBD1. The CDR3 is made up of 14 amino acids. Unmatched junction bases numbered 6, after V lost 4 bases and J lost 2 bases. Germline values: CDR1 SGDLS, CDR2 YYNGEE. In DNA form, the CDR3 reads TGTGCCAGCAGCCCGACAGGGCAGACCTACGAGCAGTACTTC. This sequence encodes CASSPTGQTYEQYF.

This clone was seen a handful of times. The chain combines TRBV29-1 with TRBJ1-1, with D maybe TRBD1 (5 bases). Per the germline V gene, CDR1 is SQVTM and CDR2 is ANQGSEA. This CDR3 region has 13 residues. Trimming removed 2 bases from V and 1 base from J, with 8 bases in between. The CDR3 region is CSVEYRQNTEAFF. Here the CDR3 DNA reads TGCAGCGTTGAATACAGGCAGAACACTGAAGCTTTCTTT.

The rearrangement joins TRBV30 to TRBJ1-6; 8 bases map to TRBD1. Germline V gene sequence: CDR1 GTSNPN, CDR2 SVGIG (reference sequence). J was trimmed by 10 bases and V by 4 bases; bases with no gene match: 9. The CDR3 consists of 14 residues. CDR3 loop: CAWTFGQGGSPLHF. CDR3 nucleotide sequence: TGTGCCTGGACCTTCGGACAGGGCGGGTCACCCCTCCACTTT.